There are a few counts of the clone carrying this TCR beta chain. PCR was performed using 60 Vbeta and 13 Jbeta primers. Per the original methods: Later reanalysis found about 78 million unique TCR beta chains, around 10 million of them shared. The data were produced by immunoSEQ multiplex PCR, yet TCRdb's version contains in-frame clones alone and is incomplete. For V, J and clone size, that table is used; D and trimming come from the DNA. The table has over 150,000 clones, roughly 70% seen once; the top ten hold 2.9%. The data derive from a study of cytomegalovirus exposure and HLA in healthy donors. Per the germline V gene, CDR1 is MNHEY and CDR2 is SVGAGI. The length of the CDR3 is 15 residues. With V trimmed by 8 bases and J by 9 bases, 10 bases remained unmatched.

The rearrangement links TRBV6-5 to TRBJ2-3; 14 bases are a match to TRBD2. The TCR comes from a male donor in good health and CMV-seronegative. The sequenced material came from PBMCs. CDR3 bases: TGTGCCAGCGGAACCGGGACTAGCGGGAGTCGGACGCAGTATTTT. Translated: CASGTGTSGSRTQYF.